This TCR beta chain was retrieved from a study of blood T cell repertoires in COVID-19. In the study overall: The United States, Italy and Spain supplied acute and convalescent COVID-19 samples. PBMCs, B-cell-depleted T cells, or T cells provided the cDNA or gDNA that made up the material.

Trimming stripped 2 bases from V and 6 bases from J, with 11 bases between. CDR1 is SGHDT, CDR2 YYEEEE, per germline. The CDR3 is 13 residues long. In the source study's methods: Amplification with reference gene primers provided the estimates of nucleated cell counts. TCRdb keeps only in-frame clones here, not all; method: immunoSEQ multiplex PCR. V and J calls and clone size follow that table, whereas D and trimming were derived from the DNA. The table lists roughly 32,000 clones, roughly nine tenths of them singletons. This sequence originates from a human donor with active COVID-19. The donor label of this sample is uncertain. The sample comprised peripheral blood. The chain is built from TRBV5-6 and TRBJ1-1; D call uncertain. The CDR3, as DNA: TGTGCCAGCAGCTTTATTGGACTAGCTGAAGCTTTCTTT. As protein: CASSFIGLAEAFF.